The present entry profiles one TCR beta chain with its context. The data derive from a study of blood T cell repertoires in COVID-19. Study at large: T cells, B-cell-depleted T cells, or PBMCs provided the cDNA or gDNA that served as material.

The CDR3 is 15 residues long. Germline CDR1 MNHEY, CDR2 SMNVEV (reference sequence). The V gene end was trimmed by 0 bases and the J gene end by 5 bases; junction bases not matched to a gene: 6. Profiled with immunoSEQ multiplex PCR; TCRdb holds only in-frame clones, not every one. This sample carries tens of thousands of clones, around four fifths of them seen once, and the ten largest clones take under 6%. The chain carries TRBV27 and TRBJ2-7, with TRBD1 matching 8 bases. Sequenced sample: peripheral blood. The receptor comes from a man aged 50-59 years with active COVID-19. Here the CDR3 reads CASSLSDREVHEQYF. CDR3 coding DNA: TGTGCCAGCAGTTTATCGGACAGGGAGGTGCACGAGCAGTACTTC.